This T cell receptor beta chain was retrieved from a study of cytomegalovirus exposure and HLA in healthy donors (TCRdb year 2017). About the study as a whole: According to an earlier analysis of around 600 of the donors, 150 million to 200 million T cells yielded over 100 million unique TCR beta sequences and around 280 Gb of sequence data. To decide whether each TCR beta V gene segment behaved as functional or pseudogenic, an earlier analysis of some 580 of the donors relied on high-throughput TCR beta sequencing. A later genetic analysis used genome-wide SNP genotypes for about three fifths of the roughly 700 donors, treating that subset as a discovery cohort. Among 350 to 400 genotyped donors of the cohort, an average of about 240,000 unique TCR beta nucleotide sequences were sequenced per donor, 15% to 20% of them non-productive. The study combined high-throughput TCR immunosequencing, statistical association of individual TCRs with disease status, and machine learning to predict cytomegalovirus infection status. Every repertoire in the discovery cohort had been generated on one and the same sequencing platform. Donor age, sex, ethnicity and CMV serostatus were collected together with the repertoire data. A later analysis re-examined previously published TCR beta repertoires from over 500 donors and added high-resolution HLA genotyping to investigate patterns of TCR occurrence. HLA typing included class I and class II loci at four-digit resolution. Typing coverage differed by locus: A, B, C, DRB1 and DQB1 were typed in roughly 620-640 donors, DQA1 in 500 to 550, DPA1 in around 600, and DPB1 in 400 to 490. Using immunosequencing, the study profiled T cell repertoires from roughly 650 subjects and related those repertoires to cytomegalovirus serostatus. Among the roughly 400 genotyped donors, approximately 77% belonged to the genetic ancestry cluster associated with self-reported Caucasian donors. The study aimed to test whether signatures of past pathogen exposure could be identified by cataloging public T cell receptors. An early release that covered 500 to 800 HLA-typed donors contained approximately 300 gigabases of sequencing data and 65 million to 100 million unique TCR sequences. In the later analysis, no new phenotypic data were used to find candidate immune exposures; instead, reliance was placed on TCR beta sequences and their occurrence across donors. Along with the approximately 650-subject first cohort, a separate validation cohort of 120 different subjects was used. Because of strong linkage in the cohort, four to six DR-DQ haplotypes were treated as single units for association and clustering. The research as a whole found: A further reported finding was that TCR beta sequences accurately predicted the HLA-A and HLA-B alleles for most subjects in the first cohort. An association between a missense DCLRE1C variant and V-gene and J-gene trimming of TCR beta chains was found in a later genetic analysis and replicated in an independent cohort. In a later analysis, the rate of TCR association differed among HLA loci, with DRB1 alleles having the most associated TCRs and HLA-C alleles having the fewest. The authors suggested that the approach could potentially be generalized to other disease states and immunological phenotypes. Because HLA typing was missing for some donors at each locus, association tests included only the typed subset. In both the original and validation cohorts, the classifier was reported to diagnose cytomegalovirus status with high specificity and sensitivity. In an earlier analysis of fewer than 700 of the donors, most TCR beta V segments appeared in productive rearrangements about 87% or about 30% of the time, broadly matching IMGT annotations. A later analysis found that HLA-associated TCR beta chains were more clonally expanded and had lower generation probabilities than equally common non-associated chains. While some public TCRs were present in many individuals, most TCR sequences turned up only very rarely across donors. A few of the identified cytomegalovirus-associated TCR beta chains were confirmed in vitro to be specific for cytomegalovirus antigens. The cohort was sequenced for TCR beta chains only, and without alpha or paired-chain data the features that could be detected were limited. A later analysis associated about 17,000 TCR beta sequences with specific HLA alleles at a false discovery rate of 0.05. The only immune exposure information available for the cohort was CMV serostatus. The earlier analysis of approximately 590 of the donors excluded approximately 17 rarely observed V segments, including chromosome 9 orphons, because counts were too low. Some IMGT-functional V segments, including TRBV6-2 and TRBV6-3, could not be distinguished by the 87-base-pair reads and were therefore excluded. Correlated functional status among segregating V segments might be attributable to linkage disequilibrium, but an unknown experimental factor could not be ruled out. Presence/absence analyses assumed roughly uniform sequencing depth across donors, an assumption that may not hold. A cluster of highly shared sequence variants was judged likely to be a technical artifact of the sequencing pipeline. Compared with the roughly 600-donor mean, donors in an Asian-associated ancestry cluster had fewer N-insertions in productive TCRs, according to a later genetic analysis. According to a later analysis, most CMV-associated TCR beta chains appeared to be HLA-restricted, and the HLA associations seemed to be driven largely by CMV exposure. When HLA alleles, especially DR and DQ, strongly co-occurred, attributing TCR associations to individual alleles was difficult. A total of 150 to 200 TCR beta chains were listed by the study as associated with cytomegalovirus. Several of the top co-occurrence clusters appeared to be linked to parvovirus B19, influenza, CMV and Epstein-Barr virus, according to a later analysis.

The library relied on the immunoSEQ multiplex PCR assay. A mixture of 60 forward primers for TCR Vbeta segments and 13 reverse primers for TCR Jbeta segments was used in the multiplex PCR. A multiplex PCR assay on genomic DNA amplified the CDR3 region of rearranged TCR beta genes. The Illumina HiSeq System was used to sequence the amplified TCR beta libraries as 87-base-pair reads. Under the source paper's analysis protocol: Across the 700 or so repertoires, a later analysis counted some 80 million unique TCR beta chains, about 10 million of which were shared by at least two donors. A nearest-neighbor algorithm error-corrected the raw reads and collapsed the reads into unique sequences, merging closely related sequences to remove PCR and sequencing errors. Alignment of CDR3 sequences to IMGT reference sequences was used to assign V, D and J gene segments. For a sequence to be retained, at least a six-nucleotide match to both a V gene segment and a J gene segment was required. A rearrangement was called productive if the CDR3 had no stop codons and remained in frame with V and J, and every other rearrangement was called non-productive. Following IMGT convention, CDR3 was defined as the stretch from the second conserved V-encoded cysteine to the conserved J-encoded phenylalanine. Sequences without an unambiguous match to a single V gene segment were excluded from the earlier analysis of several hundred of the donors. In an earlier analysis of approximately 560 of the donors, a V segment was called functional when productive rearrangements were above 56.7%, and segregating when the standard deviation between donors exceeded 5%. To diagnose cytomegalovirus status from the catalog of TCR beta chain sequences, a statistical classification framework was built. V and J gene assignment, in a later analysis, came from comparing TCR nucleotide sequences with IMGT/GENE-DB human TR gene sequences. In a later analysis, CDR3 sequences and most-parsimonious VDJ recombination scenarios were assigned using the TCRdist pipeline. In a later analysis, each TCR beta chain was defined by its CDR3 amino acid sequence together with its V-gene family, and reads without a unique V-gene family were excluded. In a later analysis, 450 to 600 highly shared, low-generation-probability nucleotide sequences were removed to address suspected cross-contamination and a sequencing artifact. In a later analysis, a clonal expansion index was calculated for each public chain from normalized within-repertoire ranks of inferred template counts. A later analysis computed generation probabilities with a VDJ recombination model fitted to out-of-frame rearrangements, and checked the results against IGoR. A later analysis scored TCR-TCR, TCR-HLA and TCR-CMV co-occurrence with hypergeometric tests, applying a repertoire-size bias correction to TCR pairs. In a later analysis, false discovery rates were estimated by permuting HLA or CMV assignments 20 times. In a later analysis, co-occurring TCRs were grouped using DBSCAN, with TCRdist sequence similarity added in when clustering inside HLA-allele-positive subsets. For co-occurrence clustering, repertoires with fewer than 30,000 or more than 120,000 public chains were excluded, along with roughly 5 repertoires with anomalous nucleotide sharing. The clones in this table, taken by TCRdb from immuneACCESS, are in-frame only. Not every clone is retained; where verified, under half of the shortfall comes from an unresolved V gene, and the cause of the rest is unknown. V, J and clone size are taken as reported in that table, and D and trimming were inferred from the DNA itself. The sample contains 100,000 to 150,000 clones, about 80% of them found a single time. Over 0.9% of the sample is in the top ten clones.

For this clone: The antigen it binds to is not known. No base qualities exist here, and no much larger clone lies one base off it.

The junction shows trimming of 1 base on V and 1 base on J, plus 8 bases between the germline ends. Per the germline V gene, SGHTA is the CDR1 and FQGNSA is the CDR2. The CDR3 holds 14 amino acids from the cysteine to the phenylalanine. Only CDR3 DNA remains: 42 bases, in frame from the first base. In total, roughly 670 healthy bone marrow donors made up the cohort. At the time of sampling, all cohort members were nominally healthy, though unrecorded immune exposures were likely present. Of the 670 or so cohort members, approximately 300 had positive CMV serostatus and 352 had negative CMV serostatus, and CMV serostatus was not recorded for the donor. Every donor gave a peripheral blood sample, and the peripheral blood mononuclear cells from that sample were used for TCR beta sequencing. The Qiagen DNeasy Blood Extraction Kit was used to extract genomic DNA from the blood cell samples.

Specimen: PBMCs. This receptor chain uses TRBV7-2 and TRBJ2-7; a tentative D match to TRBD1 spans 5 bases. This sequence originates from a human donor in good health. The CDR3 region reads CASSLDTGSYEQYF. The DNA is as follows: TGTGCCAGCAGCTTAGATACAGGATCCTACGAGCAGTACTTC.